Sequencing of this TCR beta chain was carried out in a study of OX40 agonist ivuxolimab in advanced cancers. Measured with immunoSEQ multiplex PCR; TCRdb has only the in-frame clones, and not every one. The repertoire holds tens of thousands of clones, with 85% as singletons. Germline V CDR1 and CDR2: MDHEN, SYDVKM. The CDR3 is made up of 15 amino acids. The trim removed 8 bases at V and 4 bases at J, leaving 5 bases unmatched. This TCR came from an adult with an advanced solid tumor such as melanoma, head and neck, liver or kidney cancer. The V and J genes are TRBV28 and TRBJ2-2, with 12 bases identical to TRBD2. Here the sequenced sample was CD4+ or CD8+ T cells sorted from blood, taken in a trial of the OX40 agonist ivuxolimab. CDR3 residues: CASSSGGAGTGELFF. In DNA, the CDR3 is TGTGCCAGCTCTAGCGGGGGGGCGGGCACCGGGGAGCTGTTTTTT.